The 32 T cell receptor beta chains reported below all come from one sample, sequenced in a study of T cell repertoires in cytomegalovirus infection. TCRdb reprocessed the reads via MiXCR and lists one record per CDR3 protein. The table shows approximately 240,000 distinct CDR3 sequences, with about 12% occurring only once. The sequenced material came from PBMCs. These TCRs come from a human donor in good health (CMV status not recorded). Some clones in this sample may be carry-over from other donors' samples.

This clonotype was picked up many times. This rearrangement joins TRBV7-2 to TRBJ1-2; TRBD1 agrees at 9 bases. CDR3 length: 17 residues. V was pared by 0 bases and J by 2 bases, with 7 bases of the junction left unmatched. Germline values: CDR1 SGHTA, CDR2 FQGNSA. CDR3 DNA: TGTGCCAGCAGCTTAGCGCCGGGACAGGGAATAAACTATGGCTACACCTTC. Residues: CASSLAPGQGINYGYTF.

V usage is TRBV12-3 or TRBV12-4 and J usage is TRBJ1-6; 7 nucleotides align to TRBD1. This CDR3 contains 14 residues. With 0 bases clipped from V and 9 bases from J, the junction kept 2 bases outside the gene matches. CDR3 in amino acids: CASSLARGFSPLHF. In DNA, the CDR3 is TGTGCCAGCAGTTTAGCCAGGGGGTTTTCACCCCTCCACTTT.

This clonotype has at least ten counts. The rearrangement uses TRBV7-9 and TRBJ1-1, with 7 bases matching TRBD1. Germline lookup yields CDR1 SEHNR and CDR2 FQNEAQ (reference sequence). CDR3 length: 15 residues. Losses at the gene ends were 2 bases for V and 3 bases for J; bases not matched to a gene: 6. The chain's CDR3 is CASSLRQGLDTEAFF. As DNA, the CDR3 is TGTGCCAGCAGCTTACGACAGGGATTGGACACTGAAGCTTTCTTT.

This clonotype has ten or more counts. This sequence joins TRBV20-1 and TRBJ1-3; no definite D call. Trimming removed 2 bases from V and 2 bases from J, with 10 bases in between. This CDR3 has 14 amino acids. Germline CDR1 and CDR2: DFQATT and SNEGSKA (reference sequence). Here the CDR3 reads CSARSALAGNTIYF. In DNA form, the CDR3 reads TGCAGTGCTAGATCGGCTCTAGCTGGAAACACCATATATTTT.

This clonotype was seen at least ten times. The chain combines TRBV6-2 or TRBV6-3 with TRBJ2-1; 8 bases map to TRBD1. The CDR3 is 14 amino acids. From germline, CDR1 is MNHEY and CDR2 SVGEGT. J gave up 9 bases and V 6 bases, and 10 bases lay outside the gene matches. CDR3 region: CASSQGQAITEQFF. For the CDR3, the DNA is TGTGCCAGCAGCCAGGGACAGGCAATCACTGAGCAGTTCTTC.

In this sample, this clonotype turned up a few times. The chain links TRBV29-1 to TRBJ1-2, with TRBD1 identical over 10 bases. Germline V gene lookup returns CDR1 SQVTM and CDR2 ANQGSEA. Germline trimming cut 8 bases from V and 7 bases from J; bases unmatched to any gene: 10. This CDR3 region has 13 residues. The CDR3 nucleotides read TGCAGCTCGACGGGGACAGGGGCTGGTGGCTACACCTTC. The encoded protein is CSSTGTGAGGYTF.

This chain joins TRBV20-1 and TRBJ2-1; 11 bases line up with TRBD2. The CDR3 contains 16 residues. Germline values: CDR1 DFQATT, CDR2 SNEGSKA (reference sequence). V dropped 3 bases and J dropped 6; count of bases not matched to a gene: 10. The CDR3 bases are TGCAGTGCTAGGCATAGCGGGGGGGGCCGGTTCAATGAGCAGTTCTTC. Its protein is CSARHSGGGRFNEQFF.

This chain uses TRBV28 with TRBJ1-6; D gene unclear. Trimming cost V 3 bases and J 11 bases, with 8 bases left between them. Germline V gives CDR1 MDHEN, CDR2 SYDVKM. CDR3 length: 12 amino acids. The CDR3 bases are TGTGCCAGCAGTTTGCGCCCCGCACCCCTCCACTTT. Protein: CASSLRPAPLHF. Together with reference TRBV28 and TRBJ1-6, the CDR3 gives the full variable domain: DVKVTQSSRYLVKRTGEKVFLECVQDMDHENMFWYRQDPGLGLRLIYFSYDVKMKEKGDIPEGYSVSREKKERFSLILESASTNQTSMYLCASSLRPAPLHFGNGTRLTVT.

In regard to this clonotype: A much larger clone lies a single base off, so this may be a read error. DNA of the CDR3: TGTGCCAGCAGTTTAGATTCGGAGACCGACGAGCAGTGCTTC. Amino acids: CASSLDSETDEQCF. The gene calls are TRBV12-3 or TRBV12-4 and TRBJ2-7, with D hard to call. This CDR3 has 14 residues.

There are many counts of this clonotype. The chain's CDR3 is CASMGGYGYTF. In DNA, the CDR3 is TGTGCCAGCATGGGGGGGTATGGCTACACCTTC. The V and J genes are TRBV28 and TRBJ1-2, with D perhaps matching TRBD1 (5 bases). Trimming cost V 7 bases and J 5 bases, with 8 bases left between them. CDR1 and CDR2 (germline): MDHEN, SYDVKM. This CDR3 is built from 11 residues.

This clonotype was counted at least ten times. This sequence joins TRBV20-1 and TRBJ2-7; D possibly corresponds to TRBD1 (6 bases). The germline gives CDR1 DFQATT, CDR2 SNEGSKA (reference sequence). Between the trimmed V and J ends, which lost 0 bases and 3 bases, there was a span of 15 bases. The CDR3 spans 15 residues. The CDR3 coding sequence is TGCAGTGCTAGAGATTTATCCGGGACACTCTACGAGCAGTACTTC. It codes for CSARDLSGTLYEQYF.

CDR3 nucleotide sequence: TGTGCCAGCAGCCAAGATCATACAGGGGCTAACTATGGCTACACCTTC. Its translation: CASSQDHTGANYGYTF. This chain uses TRBV3-1 with TRBJ1-2; 7 positions match TRBD1. Trimming removed 0 bases from V and 0 bases from J; junction bases left unmatched: 4. Germline CDR1 and CDR2: LGHDT and YNNKEL (reference sequence). This CDR3 has 16 residues.

This clonotype has ten or more counts. The chain carries TRBV7-2 and TRBJ1-2, with 9 bases fitting TRBD1. Trimming cost V 1 base and J 8 bases; bases outside gene matches: 11. Germline lookup yields CDR1 SGHTA and CDR2 FQGNSA. CDR3 length equals 16 residues. CDR3 bases: TGTGCCAGCAGCTTAGATGCATTAACAGGGGGCATCGGCTACACCTTC. Protein sequence: CASSLDALTGGIGYTF. Full variable domain (outside the CDR3, taken from reference TRBV7-2 and TRBJ1-2): GAGVSQSPSNKVTEKGKDVELRCDPISGHTALYWYRQSLGQGLEFLIYFQGNSAPDKSGLPSDRFSAERTGGSVSTLTIQRTQQEDSAVYLCASSLDALTGGIGYTFGSGTRLTVV.

This clonotype was seen repeatedly, ten times or more. This sequence joins TRBV2 and TRBJ2-1; 7 bases are a match to TRBD1. The CDR3 has 15 amino acids. CDR1 SNHLY and CDR2 FYNNEI come from the germline V gene. J gave up 12 bases and V 3 bases, and 14 bases lay outside the gene matches. The CDR3 loop reads CASSESVKGARGQFF. For the CDR3, the DNA is TGTGCCAGCAGTGAGAGCGTAAAGGGGGCCCGAGGGCAGTTCTTC.

There are a few counts of this clonotype. J is TRBJ2-1 and V is TRBV3-1, with D perhaps given as TRBD1 or TRBD2 (6 bases each). Trimming shortened V by 3 bases and J by 7 bases, and 16 bases separated the two germline ends. The germline gives CDR1 LGHDT, CDR2 YNNKEL (reference sequence). CDR3 length equals 15 residues. The CDR3 reads CASSQRGDSRNEQFF. Written as DNA, the CDR3 is TGTGCCAGCAGCCAGAGGGGGGACTCGAGGAATGAGCAGTTCTTC.

This clonotype was observed many times. The rearrangement links TRBV28 to TRBJ2-7; 11 bases match TRBD2. This CDR3 has 16 amino acids. From germline, CDR1 is MDHEN and CDR2 SYDVKM. V shed 8 bases, J shed 2 bases, and the junction held 11 bases outside the gene matches. CDR3 in amino acids: CASSILTSGKAYEQYF. In DNA form, the CDR3 reads TGTGCCAGCTCGATCCTGACTAGCGGGAAGGCCTACGAGCAGTACTTC. Together with reference TRBV28 and TRBJ2-7, the CDR3 gives the full variable domain: DVKVTQSSRYLVKRTGEKVFLECVQDMDHENMFWYRQDPGLGLRLIYFSYDVKMKEKGDIPEGYSVSREKKERFSLILESASTNQTSMYLCASSILTSGKAYEQYFGPGTRLTVT.

This clonotype was seen ten or more times. V gene TRBV24-1 combines with J gene TRBJ1-5, with no clear D. The germline V gene encodes CDR1 KGHDR and CDR2 SFDVKD. The V end was cut by 3 bases, the J end by 1 base, with 0 bases between. This CDR3 is 12 amino acids long. The CDR3 is CATSDSNQPQHF. CDR3 in DNA: TGTGCCACCAGTGATAGCAATCAGCCCCAGCATTTT.

This clonotype was picked up a small number of times. The V and J genes are TRBV29-1 and TRBJ1-1; possibly TRBD1 for D (6 bases). The CDR3 runs 14 residues. Trimming took 7 bases from V and 4 from J, leaving 19 bases between them. Per germline, CDR1 SQVTM and CDR2 ANQGSEA. The CDR3 spells CSADLGGLGTEAFF. The CDR3 coding sequence is TGCAGCGCCGATTTAGGGGGGCTCGGCACTGAAGCTTTCTTT.

The CDR3 nucleotides read TGTGCCAGTAGTGTACAGGGGGGGCAGCCCCAGCATTTT. It encodes CASSVQGGQPQHF. The chain couples TRBV19 to TRBJ1-5; 8 bases align to TRBD1. Germline-derived CDR1 and CDR2 are LNHDA and SQIVND (reference sequence). This CDR3 contains 13 residues. Trimming removed 5 bases from V and 7 bases from J; junction bases left unmatched: 4.

This clonotype was found a few times. The chain has TRBV20-1 and TRBJ2-1; 7 bases map to TRBD2. The CDR3 is made up of 14 amino acids. Trimming removed 6 bases from V and 10 bases from J; junction bases left unmatched: 15. CDR1 DFQATT and CDR2 SNEGSKA come from the germline V gene (reference sequence). CDR3 protein: CSARGGSRDGEQFF. The DNA of the CDR3 is TGCAGTGCCCGAGGCGGGAGCCGTGATGGGGAGCAGTTCTTC.

The sample holds a few counts of this clonotype. V is TRBV6-2 or TRBV6-3 and J is TRBJ1-5, with a weak D call TRBD1 (6 bases). Germline loops: CDR1 MNHEY, CDR2 SVGEGT. Trimming shortened V by 7 bases and J by 6 bases, and 13 bases separated the two germline ends. The length of the CDR3 is 13 residues. The CDR3, as DNA: TGTGCCAGCAATATGGGGGGCTCTCAGCCCCAGCATTTT. It is translated as CASNMGGSQPQHF.

The V gene is TRBV6-6, the J gene TRBJ1-1, with D possibly being TRBD1 (5 bases). The V and J ends lost 0 bases and 4 bases respectively, with 18 bases between them. There are 17 residues in the CDR3. Looked up from germline, CDR1 is MNHNY and CDR2 is SVGAGI (reference sequence). The CDR3 spells CASSYSPGAGGGTEAFF. The CDR3 coding sequence is TGTGCCAGCAGTTACTCGCCAGGAGCGGGGGGTGGCACTGAAGCTTTCTTT.

Turning to this clonotype: A read error is possible here, since a much larger clone lies one base away. As DNA, the CDR3 is TGTGCCAGTAGTATCCAGAGAACGAACACCGGGGGGCTGTTTTTT. Amino acids: CASSIQRTNTGGLFF. The chain links TRBV19 to TRBJ2-2; D may be TRBD2 (6 bases). The CDR3 has 15 residues. Germline V gene sequence: CDR1 LNHDA, CDR2 SQIVND (reference sequence).

The V and J genes are TRBV27 and TRBJ2-3; TRBD2 agrees at 13 bases. CDR1 and CDR2 (germline): MNHEY, SMNVEV (reference sequence). V lost 4 bases, J lost 4 bases, and 5 bases stayed unmatched. This CDR3 spans 16 amino acids. CDR3 bases: TGTGCCAGCAGTTCCCGGACTAGCGGGAGACCAGATACGCAGTATTTT. Protein: CASSSRTSGRPDTQYF.

This clonotype was counted at least ten times. This sequence joins TRBV20-1 and TRBJ2-3, with D unresolved. CDR1 DFQATT and CDR2 SNEGSKA come from the germline V gene (reference sequence). The V gene lost 0 bases and the J gene lost 1 base, with 17 bases spanning the gap. The length of the CDR3 is 17 residues. CDR3 protein: CSARDLLVAYRTDTQYF. CDR3 coding DNA: TGCAGTGCTAGAGATCTCTTGGTAGCCTACCGCACAGATACGCAGTATTTT.

This rearrangement joins TRBV11-2 to TRBJ2-7; the D gene is possibly TRBD2 (7 bases). This CDR3 has 14 residues. Trimming took off 5 bases at V and 5 bases at J, with 16 bases between the two ends. The germline CDR1 and CDR2 sequences are SGHAT and FQNNGV. The CDR3 here is CASSPLGGRNEQYF. The CDR3 bases are TGTGCCAGCAGCCCCCTGGGGGGGCGAAACGAGCAGTACTTC.

This clonotype was seen a few times. The rearrangement links TRBV9 to TRBJ1-1, with D unclear. CDR3 length: 14 amino acids. The V gene's germline CDR1 is SGDLS and CDR2 YYNGEE. V gave up 1 base and J gave up 1 base, with 8 bases separating them. CDR3 loop: CASSVSRRNTEAFF. The DNA for the CDR3 is TGTGCCAGCAGCGTAAGTAGGAGGAACACTGAAGCTTTCTTT.

This clonotype was seen a handful of times. This chain connects TRBV30 to TRBJ2-3, with 7 bases aligning to TRBD2. Trimming removed 0 bases from V and 0 bases from J; junction bases left unmatched: 3. Germline loops: CDR1 GTSNPN, CDR2 SVGIG (reference sequence). CDR3 length: 15 amino acids. The DNA for the CDR3 is TGTGCCTGGAGTGTAACGGGAGGAAGCACAGATACGCAGTATTTT. It yields the protein CAWSVTGGSTDTQYF.

As for this clonotype: A much larger clone differs from this one at a single base, so this may be a read error. The rearrangement links TRBV20-1 to TRBJ2-1, with 8 bases aligning to TRBD2. The germline CDR1 and CDR2 sequences are DFQATT and SNEGSKA (reference sequence). V shed 0 bases, J shed 5 bases, and the junction held 9 bases outside the gene matches. The CDR3 extends over 16 amino acids. In DNA, the CDR3 is TGCAGTGCTAGAGATCCGGGACTAGTGGCCCACAATGAGCAGTTCTTC. This codes for CSARDPGLVAHNEQFF.

This clonotype was detected only once. The chain combines TRBV19 with TRBJ2-4, with TRBD2 identical over 11 bases. After removal of 3 bases from V and 6 bases from J, the junction contained 7 bases not matched to a gene. The CDR3 spans 16 residues. Germline loops: CDR1 LNHDA, CDR2 SQIVND (reference sequence). The CDR3 DNA reads TGTGCCAGTAGTATCCAAGTACTAGCGGGAGTAAACATTCAGTACTTC. It yields the protein CASSIQVLAGVNIQYF. Filled out from reference TRBV19 and TRBJ2-4, the complete variable domain reads DGGITQSPKYLFRKEGQNVTLSCEQNLNHDAMYWYRQDPGQGLRLIYYSQIVNDFQKGDIAEGYSVSREKKESFPLTVTSAQKNPTAFYLCASSIQVLAGVNIQYFGAGTRLSVL.

The chain employs TRBV28 and TRBJ2-7; TRBD2 is a possible D gene (5 bases). The CDR3 sequence is 14 residues long. V lost 7 bases and J 3 bases, leaving 16 bases between the germline ends. Germline V gene data show CDR1 as MDHEN and CDR2 as SYDVKM. The CDR3 protein is CASTPTQLDYEQYF. The CDR3 nucleotides are TGTGCCAGCACTCCCACCCAACTAGACTACGAGCAGTACTTC.

This clonotype was found many times. The gene calls are TRBV7-2 and TRBJ2-7, with D hard to call. CDR1 is SGHTA and CDR2 is FQGNSA in the germline V gene. The CDR3 is made up of 12 amino acids. The V and J ends lost 5 bases and 2 bases respectively, with 7 bases between them. DNA for the CDR3: TGTGCCAGCAGCGCCAAAGCCTACGAGCAGTACTTC. This translates into CASSAKAYEQYF.